This record concerns one T cell receptor (beta chain) sequence. Its specificity is unknown. The source of the sample is a study of cytomegalovirus exposure and HLA in healthy donors. Study outcomes and limitations: An Asian-associated ancestry cluster reportedly showed fewer N-insertions than the roughly 670-donor mean in a later analysis.

The PCR had 60 Vbeta and 13 Jbeta primers. Generated by immunoSEQ multiplex PCR, the TCRdb table keeps only in-frame clones and is missing some. Here the sample spans more than 85,000 clones, approximately 77% being singletons. The germline gives CDR1 SGHNT, CDR2 YYREEE (reference sequence). V shed 4 bases and J shed 5 bases, with 12 bases lying between them. CDR3 length: 13 amino acids. The sequenced sample consisted of PBMCs. This TCR was recovered from a female donor in good health and CMV-seronegative. The V call is TRBV5-4, the J call TRBJ2-5; maybe TRBD2 (7 bases). The CDR3 here is CASSGGRGETQYF. The CDR3, as DNA: TGTGCCAGCAGCGGTGGGAGGGGGGAGACCCAGTACTTC.